The 3 T cell receptor beta chains reported below all come from one sample, sequenced in a study of cytomegalovirus exposure and HLA in healthy donors. Profiling relied on immunoSEQ multiplex PCR, and the TCRdb table lists in-frame clones only, not all of them. The sample has more than 95,000 clones, roughly 90% seen once. The specimen was PBMCs. Every receptor here comes from a young woman in good health and CMV-seronegative.

The V gene is TRBV27, the J gene TRBJ1-2; D gene unclear. The length of the CDR3 is 16 residues. Germline CDR1 is MNHEY and CDR2 is SMNVEV (reference sequence). V was shortened by 2 bases and J by 2 bases, with 15 bases between the two germline ends. CDR3 residues: CASSLTGGRKNYGYTF. The CDR3 DNA reads TGTGCCAGCAGTTTAACCGGAGGCAGAAAGAACTATGGCTACACCTTC.

V and J are TRBV5-1 and TRBJ2-7; 9 bases match TRBD1. Per the germline V gene, CDR1 is SGHRS and CDR2 is YFSETQ. V lost 3 bases, J lost 4 bases, and 5 bases stayed unmatched. The CDR3 spans 14 residues. Written as DNA, the CDR3 is TGCGCCAGCAGCTACCGGACAGGGGATTACGAGCAGTACTTC. It is translated as CASSYRTGDYEQYF.

The V gene is TRBV1, the J gene TRBJ2-1; the DNA was not compared with TRBD2, the D call given in the table. TRBV1 is assigned pseudogene status. The CDR3 is 16 residues long. The CDR3 sequence: CTSSQGCGGAHNEQFF. CDR3 nucleotides: TGCACCAGCAGCCAAGGTTGCGGGGGGGCTCACAATGAGCAGTTCTTC.